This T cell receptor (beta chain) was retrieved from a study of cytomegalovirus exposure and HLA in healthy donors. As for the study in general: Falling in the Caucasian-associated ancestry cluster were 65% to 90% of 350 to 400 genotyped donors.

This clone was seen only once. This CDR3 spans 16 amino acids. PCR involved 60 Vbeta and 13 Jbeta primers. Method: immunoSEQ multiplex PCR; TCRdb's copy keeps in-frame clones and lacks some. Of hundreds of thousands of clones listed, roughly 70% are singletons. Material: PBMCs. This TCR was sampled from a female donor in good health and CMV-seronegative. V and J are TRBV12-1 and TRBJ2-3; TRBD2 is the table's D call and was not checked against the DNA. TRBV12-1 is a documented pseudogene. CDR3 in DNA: TGTGCCAGCAGCTATCCACTAGCGGGAGTAACAGATACGCAGTATTTT. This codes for CASSYPLAGVTDTQYF.